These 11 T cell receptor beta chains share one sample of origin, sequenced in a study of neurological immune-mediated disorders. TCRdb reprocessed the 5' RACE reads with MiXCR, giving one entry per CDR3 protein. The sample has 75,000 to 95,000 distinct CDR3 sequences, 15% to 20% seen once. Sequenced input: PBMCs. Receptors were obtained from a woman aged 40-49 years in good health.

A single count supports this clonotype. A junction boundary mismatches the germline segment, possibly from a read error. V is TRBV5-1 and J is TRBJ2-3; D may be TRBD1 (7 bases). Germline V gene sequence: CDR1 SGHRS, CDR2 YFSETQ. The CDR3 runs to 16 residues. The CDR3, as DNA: TGCGCCAACAGCTTGGATGGTGGAGGGGGCACTGATACGCAGTATTTT. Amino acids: CANSLDGGGGTDTQYF.

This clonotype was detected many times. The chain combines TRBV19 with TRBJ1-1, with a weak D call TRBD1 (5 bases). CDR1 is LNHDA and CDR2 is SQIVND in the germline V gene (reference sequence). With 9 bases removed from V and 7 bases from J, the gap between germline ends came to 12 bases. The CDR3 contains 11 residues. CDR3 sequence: CASFWGSEAFF. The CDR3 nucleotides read TGTGCCAGCTTTTGGGGGAGTGAAGCTTTCTTT.

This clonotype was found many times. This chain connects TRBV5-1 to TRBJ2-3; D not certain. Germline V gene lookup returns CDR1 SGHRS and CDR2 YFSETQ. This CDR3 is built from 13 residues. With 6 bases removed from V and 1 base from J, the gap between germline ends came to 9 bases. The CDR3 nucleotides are TGCGCCAGCAACGGCGAGGGCACAGATACGCAGTATTTT. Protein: CASNGEGTDTQYF.

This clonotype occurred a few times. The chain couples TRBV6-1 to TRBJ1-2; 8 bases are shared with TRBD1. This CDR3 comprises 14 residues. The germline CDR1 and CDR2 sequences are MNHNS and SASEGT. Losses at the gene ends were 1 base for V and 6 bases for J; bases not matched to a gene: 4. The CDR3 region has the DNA TGTGCCAGCAGTGAAGGTCAGGACAGGGATGGCTACACCTTC. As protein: CASSEGQDRDGYTF.

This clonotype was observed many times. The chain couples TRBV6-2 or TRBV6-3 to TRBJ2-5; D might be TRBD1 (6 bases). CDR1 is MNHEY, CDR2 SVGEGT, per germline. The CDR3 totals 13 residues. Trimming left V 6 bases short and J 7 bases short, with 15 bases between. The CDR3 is CASRRAEGGTQYF. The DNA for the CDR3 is TGTGCCAGCAGACGAGCGGAAGGGGGGACCCAGTACTTC.

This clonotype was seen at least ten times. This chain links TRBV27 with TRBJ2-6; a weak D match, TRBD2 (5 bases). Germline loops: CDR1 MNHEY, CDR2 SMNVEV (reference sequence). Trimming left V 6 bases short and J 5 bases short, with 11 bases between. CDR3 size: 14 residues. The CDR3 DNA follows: TGTGCCAGCAGGAGAGGGAGATGGGCCAACGTCCTGACTTTC. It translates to CASRRGRWANVLTF.

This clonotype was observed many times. The DNA for the CDR3 is TGCAGTGCTTCAAGCGGGATGGGCACCGGGGAGCTGTTTTTT. As protein: CSASSGMGTGELFF. The chain joins TRBV20-1 to TRBJ2-2, with 7 nucleotides matching TRBD2. Trimming removed 5 bases from V and 4 bases from J; junction bases left unmatched: 7. CDR1 and CDR2 from the germline V gene are DFQATT and SNEGSKA (reference sequence). This CDR3 comprises 14 residues.

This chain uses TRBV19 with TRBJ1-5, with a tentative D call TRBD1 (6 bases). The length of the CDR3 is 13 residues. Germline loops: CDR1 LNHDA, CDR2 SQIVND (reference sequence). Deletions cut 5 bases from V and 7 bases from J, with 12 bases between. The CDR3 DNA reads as TGTGCCAGTAGTTTCAGGGGAGACCAGCCCCAGCATTTT. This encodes CASSFRGDQPQHF. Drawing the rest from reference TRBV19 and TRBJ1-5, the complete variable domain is DGGITQSPKYLFRKEGQNVTLSCEQNLNHDAMYWYRQDPGQGLRLIYYSQIVNDFQKGDIAEGYSVSREKKESFPLTVTSAQKNPTAFYLCASSFRGDQPQHFGDGTRLSIL.

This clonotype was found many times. Here the CDR3 reads CATSGLENEQFF. The CDR3 region has the DNA TGTGCCACCTCGGGACTAGAGAATGAGCAGTTCTTC. The chain carries TRBV27 and TRBJ2-1, with 8 bases identical to TRBD2. This CDR3 region has 12 residues. Germline V gene data show CDR1 as MNHEY and CDR2 as SMNVEV (reference sequence). V lost 10 bases and J lost 7; bases outside the gene matches: 6.

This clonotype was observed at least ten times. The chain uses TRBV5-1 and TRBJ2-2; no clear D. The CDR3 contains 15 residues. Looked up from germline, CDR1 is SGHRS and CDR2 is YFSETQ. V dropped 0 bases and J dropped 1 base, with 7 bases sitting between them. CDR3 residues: CASSLGPGNTGELFF. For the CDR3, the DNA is TGCGCCAGCAGCTTGGGGCCGGGGAACACCGGGGAGCTGTTTTTT.

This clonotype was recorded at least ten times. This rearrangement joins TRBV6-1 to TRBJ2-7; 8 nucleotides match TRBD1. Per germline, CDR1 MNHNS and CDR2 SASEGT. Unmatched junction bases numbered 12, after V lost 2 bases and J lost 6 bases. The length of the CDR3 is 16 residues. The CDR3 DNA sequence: TGTGCCAGCAGTGAAAGTCACGGACAGGGCCGTCGCGAGCAGTACTTC. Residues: CASSESHGQGRREQYF.